Below are 17 T cell receptor beta chains sequenced from a single sample in a study of OX40 agonist ivuxolimab in advanced cancers. Library generation was performed with the immunoSEQ multiplex PCR assay. TCRdb took this table from immuneACCESS and kept in-frame rearrangements with V and J called. Such tables lack part of the clones; where checked against another copy, unresolved V genes explain under half of the gap, and the rest is unexplained. Recorded for this sample are over 25,000 clones; around 85% of them occurred a single time. The top ten clones comprise about 29% of the sample. This specimen was CD4+ or CD8+ T cells sorted from blood, taken in a trial of the OX40 agonist ivuxolimab. All receptors come from an adult with an advanced solid tumor such as melanoma, head and neck, liver or kidney cancer.

The rearrangement joins TRBV30 to TRBJ1-2; D might be TRBD1 (6 bases). This CDR3 is built from 13 residues. Germline lookup yields CDR1 GTSNPN and CDR2 SVGIG (reference sequence). Trimming took 2 bases from V and 8 from J, leaving 15 bases between them. CDR3: CAWSSGQLNGYTF. CDR3 nucleotides: TGTGCCTGGAGTTCGGGACAACTAAACGGCTACACCTTC.

This chain connects TRBV9 to TRBJ2-1; unclear D gene. The V end lost 7 bases, the J end lost 6 bases, and 20 bases lay between the germline ends. CDR1 is SGDLS and CDR2 is YYNGEE in the germline V gene. This CDR3 is built from 15 residues. The CDR3 region has the DNA TGTGCCAGCGAGGAAGGGATCCTACCCGGCAATGAGCAGTTCTTC. It codes for CASEEGILPGNEQFF.

This chain connects TRBV7-6 to TRBJ1-3; 7 positions agree with TRBD1. After removal of 6 bases from V and 0 bases from J, the junction contained 5 bases not matched to a gene. The germline V gene encodes CDR1 SGHVS and CDR2 FNYEAQ. This CDR3 region has 15 residues. The CDR3 region has the DNA TGTGCCAGCAGTCCGGACAGGAGCTCTGGAAACACCATATATTTT. Amino acid sequence: CASSPDRSSGNTIYF.

This clone was detected a few times. The genes are TRBV7-9 and TRBJ1-2; D gene ambiguous. The CDR3 consists of 14 residues. Germline CDR1 is SEHNR and CDR2 is FQNEAQ (reference sequence). The ends were cut back, 4 bases at V and 4 bases at J, with 13 bases in the middle. CDR3 sequence (DNA): TGTGCCAGCAGCTACGGACGGTCGGGCTATGGCTACACCTTC. This encodes CASSYGRSGYGYTF.

J is TRBJ2-2 and V is TRBV19; D gene unclear. The CDR3 has 15 residues. Germline lookup yields CDR1 LNHDA and CDR2 SQIVND (reference sequence). Trimming shortened V by 5 bases and J by 5 bases, and 15 bases separated the two germline ends. The CDR3 coding sequence is TGTGCCAGTAGTGTCAAGGGCGCAAGAACCGGGGAGCTGTTTTTT. This sequence encodes CASSVKGARTGELFF.

This rearrangement joins TRBV9 to TRBJ2-5; D unclear. The length of the CDR3 is 14 residues. The germline V and J ends were trimmed by 0 bases and 2 bases, with 8 bases remaining between them. CDR1 and CDR2 from the germline V gene are SGDLS and YYNGEE. The CDR3 nucleotides read TGTGCCAGCAGCGTAGGTTCTGCTCAAGAGACCCAGTACTTC. Protein product: CASSVGSAQETQYF.

The chain has TRBV6-5 and TRBJ2-1; D is ambiguous. CDR1 and CDR2 (germline): MNHEY, SVGAGI. CDR3 length equals 15 residues. The V gene lost 7 bases and the J gene lost 8 bases, with 21 bases spanning the gap. In nucleotides, the CDR3 is TGTGCCAGCACCCCTGGGCGATTTTCTCTGGATGAGCAGTTCTTC. Protein: CASTPGRFSLDEQFF.

The rearrangement links TRBV5-4 to TRBJ2-5, with D tentatively TRBD1 (6 bases). This CDR3 has 13 amino acids. Trimming left V 4 bases short and J 5 bases short, with 12 bases between. Per the germline V gene, CDR1 is SGHNT and CDR2 is YYREEE (reference sequence). This CDR3 reads CASSQGSQETQYF. CDR3 bases: TGTGCCAGCAGCCAGGGGTCCCAGGAGACCCAGTACTTC.

The chain couples TRBV28 to TRBJ2-7; D ambiguous. Germline V gives CDR1 MDHEN, CDR2 SYDVKM. V lost 7 bases, J lost 0 bases, and 13 bases lay in between. The CDR3 is made up of 14 amino acids. DNA for the CDR3: TGTGCCAGCAAGTCGGTCCTTAGCTCCTACGAGCAGTACTTC. This encodes CASKSVLSSYEQYF.

V usage is TRBV6-4 and J usage is TRBJ2-1; 14 nucleotides align to TRBD2. This CDR3 comprises 15 residues. Germline assignment: CDR1 MRHNA and CDR2 SNTAGT. J lost 8 bases, V lost 5 bases, and 5 bases had no gene match. CDR3 DNA sequence: TGTGCCAGCAGTCAGGGACTAGCGGGGGCGGATGAGCAGTTCTTC. Translating it yields CASSQGLAGADEQFF.

The chain is built from TRBV30 and TRBJ2-1, with TRBD2 identical over 14 bases. Germline V lookup: CDR1 GTSNPN, CDR2 SVGIG (reference sequence). This CDR3 is built from 21 residues. Trimming removed 3 bases from V and 2 bases from J; junction bases left unmatched: 18. Here the CDR3 reads CAWRTSGRAAKLGPTYNEQFF. The CDR3 DNA reads TGTGCCTGGAGGACTAGCGGGAGGGCCGCAAAGTTGGGGCCGACCTACAATGAGCAGTTCTTC.

The rearrangement uses TRBV9 and TRBJ1-3; 10 nucleotides align to TRBD1. The junction had 7 bases not matched to a gene; V was cut back by 1 base and J by 0 bases. The CDR3 runs to 18 residues. Looked up from germline, CDR1 is SGDLS and CDR2 is YYNGEE. The CDR3 DNA follows: TGTGCCAGCAGCGTAAACCCGGGACAGGGGATCTCTGGAAACACCATATATTTT. Its translation is CASSVNPGQGISGNTIYF.

V is TRBV6-5 and J is TRBJ2-7; the D gene is possibly TRBD1 (5 bases). Deletions cut 0 bases from V and 2 bases from J, with 14 bases between. The CDR3 is 16 residues long. Germline-derived CDR1 and CDR2 are MNHEY and SVGAGI. The CDR3 coding sequence is TGTGCCAGCAGTTACTCGACAGCTTATTACCCCTACGAGCAGTACTTC. Its translation: CASSYSTAYYPYEQYF.

V is TRBV29-1 and J is TRBJ2-5, with D possibly TRBD1 on 6 matching bases. V lost 4 bases, J lost 4 bases, and 16 bases lay in between. This CDR3 spans 14 amino acids. Germline V gives CDR1 SQVTM, CDR2 ANQGSEA. The CDR3 sequence: CSVVMFGGGETQYF. CDR3 DNA sequence: TGCAGCGTTGTGATGTTTGGGGGCGGAGAGACCCAGTACTTC.

The rearrangement uses TRBV29-1 and TRBJ2-7, with TRBD2 as a possible D gene (6 bases). The CDR3 loop spans 13 amino acids. V was clipped by 7 bases and J by 2 bases, with 15 bases between them. Germline CDR1 is SQVTM and CDR2 is ANQGSEA. CDR3 loop: CSATGLSAYEQYF. CDR3 nucleotide sequence: TGCAGCGCCACGGGACTTTCAGCCTACGAGCAGTACTTC.

This clone showed up just a few times. The CDR3 spells CASSQTGIHTEAFF. The DNA of the CDR3 is TGTGCCAGCAGCCAAACAGGGATTCACACTGAAGCTTTCTTT. The chain recombines TRBV5-6 with TRBJ1-1; D possibly corresponds to TRBD1 (6 bases). Germline V gene sequence: CDR1 SGHDT, CDR2 YYEEEE. With 4 bases removed from V and 3 bases from J, the gap between germline ends came to 13 bases. This CDR3 contains 14 residues. Full variable domain (rest looked up from reference TRBV5-6 and TRBJ1-1): DAGVTQSPTHLIKTRGQQVTLRCSPKSGHDTVSWYQQALGQGPQFIFQYYEEEERQRGNFPDRFSGHQFPNYSSELNVNALLLGDSALYLCASSQTGIHTEAFFGQGTRLTVV.

The chain combines TRBV4-2 with TRBJ2-1; 7 bases are a match to TRBD2. There are 15 residues in the CDR3. Germline lookup yields CDR1 LGHNA and CDR2 YNFKEQ. Losses at the gene ends were 4 bases for V and 5 bases for J; bases not matched to a gene: 8. The CDR3 reads CASSREAGLNNEQFF. The DNA of the CDR3 is TGTGCCAGCAGCCGGGAAGCGGGGTTGAACAATGAGCAGTTCTTC.